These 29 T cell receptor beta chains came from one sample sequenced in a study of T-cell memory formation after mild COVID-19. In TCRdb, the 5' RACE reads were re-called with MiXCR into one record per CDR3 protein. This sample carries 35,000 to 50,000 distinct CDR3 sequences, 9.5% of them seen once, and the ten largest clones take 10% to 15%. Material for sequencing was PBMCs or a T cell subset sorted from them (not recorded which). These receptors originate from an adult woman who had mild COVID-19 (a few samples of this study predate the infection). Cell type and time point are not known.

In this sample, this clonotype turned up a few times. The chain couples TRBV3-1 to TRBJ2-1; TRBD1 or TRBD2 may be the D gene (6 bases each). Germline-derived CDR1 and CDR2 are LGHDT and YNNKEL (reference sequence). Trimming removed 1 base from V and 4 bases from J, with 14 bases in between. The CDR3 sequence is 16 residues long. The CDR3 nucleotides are TGTGCCAGCAGCCAAGTCCCGGGGGCCCCGTACAATGAGCAGTTCTTC. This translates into CASSQVPGAPYNEQFF.

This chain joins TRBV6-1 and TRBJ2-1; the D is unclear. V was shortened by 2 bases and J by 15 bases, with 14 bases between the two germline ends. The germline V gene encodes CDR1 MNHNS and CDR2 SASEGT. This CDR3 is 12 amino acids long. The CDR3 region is CASSESLLDWFF. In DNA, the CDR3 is TGTGCCAGCAGTGAATCTCTTCTAGATTGGTTCTTC.

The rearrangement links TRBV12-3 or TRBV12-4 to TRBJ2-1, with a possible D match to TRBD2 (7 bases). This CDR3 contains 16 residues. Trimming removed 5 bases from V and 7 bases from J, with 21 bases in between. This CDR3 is CASSPRGAGEVNEQFF. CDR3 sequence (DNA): TGTGCCAGCAGTCCCCGGGGGGCGGGAGAAGTTAATGAGCAGTTCTTC.

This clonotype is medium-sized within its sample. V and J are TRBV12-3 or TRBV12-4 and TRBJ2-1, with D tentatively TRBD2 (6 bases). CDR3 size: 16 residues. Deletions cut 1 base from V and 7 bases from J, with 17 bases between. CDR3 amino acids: CASSLDLGRLGNEQFF. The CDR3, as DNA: TGTGCCAGCAGTTTAGATCTTGGGAGACTAGGAAATGAGCAGTTCTTC.

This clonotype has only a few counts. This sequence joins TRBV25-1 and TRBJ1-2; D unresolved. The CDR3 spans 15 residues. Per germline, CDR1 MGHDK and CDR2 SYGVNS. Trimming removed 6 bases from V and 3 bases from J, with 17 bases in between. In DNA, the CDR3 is TGTGCCAGCAGCGTTGGGGTAGGTTCCGACTATGGCTACACCTTC. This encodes CASSVGVGSDYGYTF.

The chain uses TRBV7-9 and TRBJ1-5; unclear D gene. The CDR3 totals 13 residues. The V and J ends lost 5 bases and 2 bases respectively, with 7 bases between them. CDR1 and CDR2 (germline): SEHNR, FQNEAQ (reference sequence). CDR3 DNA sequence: TGTGCCAGCAGCAATACAGGCAATCAGCCCCAGCATTTT. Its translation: CASSNTGNQPQHF. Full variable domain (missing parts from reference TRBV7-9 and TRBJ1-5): DTGVSQNPRHKITKRGQNVTFRCDPISEHNRLYWYRQTLGQGPEFLTYFQNEAQLEKSRLLSDRFSAERPKGSFSTLEIQRTEQGDSAMYLCASSNTGNQPQHFGDGTRLSIL.

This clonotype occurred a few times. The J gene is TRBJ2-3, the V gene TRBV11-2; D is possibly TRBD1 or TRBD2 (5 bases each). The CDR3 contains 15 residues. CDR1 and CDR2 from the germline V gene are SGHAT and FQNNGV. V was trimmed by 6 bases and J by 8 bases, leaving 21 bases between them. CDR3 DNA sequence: TGTGCCAGCAGGGGGACCAAAGGGCGGCTCGCTACGCAGTATTTT. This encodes CASRGTKGRLATQYF.

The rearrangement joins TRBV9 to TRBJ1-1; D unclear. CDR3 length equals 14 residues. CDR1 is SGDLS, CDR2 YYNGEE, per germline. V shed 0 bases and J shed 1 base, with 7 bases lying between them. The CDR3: CASSVALANTEAFF. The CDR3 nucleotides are TGTGCCAGCAGCGTAGCGTTGGCGAACACTGAAGCTTTCTTT.

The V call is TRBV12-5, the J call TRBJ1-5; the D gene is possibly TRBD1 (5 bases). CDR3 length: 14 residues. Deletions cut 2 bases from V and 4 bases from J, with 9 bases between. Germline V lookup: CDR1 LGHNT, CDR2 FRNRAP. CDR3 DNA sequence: TGTGCTAGTGGTTTGTTGGACACTAATCAGCCCCAGCATTTT. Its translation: CASGLLDTNQPQHF.

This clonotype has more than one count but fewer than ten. DNA for the CDR3: TGTGCCAGCAGCCCACTGGAGACACTTAATTCACCCCTCCACTTT. It is translated as CASSPLETLNSPLHF. The chain carries TRBV9 and TRBJ1-6; D unclear. Germline-derived CDR1 and CDR2 are SGDLS and YYNGEE. This CDR3 comprises 15 residues. Between the trimmed V and J ends, which lost 4 bases and 6 bases, there was a span of 14 bases. Combining the CDR3 with reference TRBV9 and TRBJ1-6 gives the whole variable domain DSGVTQTPKHLITATGQRVTLRCSPRSGDLSVYWYQQSLDQGLQFLIQYYNGEERAKGNILERFSAQQFPDLHSELNLSSLELGDSALYFCASSPLETLNSPLHFGNGTRLTVT.

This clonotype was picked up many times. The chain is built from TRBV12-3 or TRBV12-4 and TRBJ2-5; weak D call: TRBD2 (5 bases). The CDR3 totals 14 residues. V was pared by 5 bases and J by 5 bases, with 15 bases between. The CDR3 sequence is CASSVTSGAETQYF. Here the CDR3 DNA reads TGTGCCAGCAGTGTTACCAGCGGCGCGGAGACCCAGTACTTC.

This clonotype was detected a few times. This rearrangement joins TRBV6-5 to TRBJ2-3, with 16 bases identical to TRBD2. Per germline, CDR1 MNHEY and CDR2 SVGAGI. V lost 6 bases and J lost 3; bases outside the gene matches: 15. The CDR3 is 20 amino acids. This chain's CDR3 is CASSTTPPPGLAGGTDTQYF. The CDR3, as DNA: TGTGCCAGCAGCACGACCCCACCTCCGGGACTAGCGGGAGGGACAGATACGCAGTATTTT.

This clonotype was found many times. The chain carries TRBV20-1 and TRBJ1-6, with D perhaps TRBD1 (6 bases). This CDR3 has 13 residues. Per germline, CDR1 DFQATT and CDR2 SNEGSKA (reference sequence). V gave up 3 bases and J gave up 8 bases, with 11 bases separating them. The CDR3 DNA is TGCAGTGCTAGTGAGGGGGACTATTCACCCCTCCACTTT. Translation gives CSASEGDYSPLHF.

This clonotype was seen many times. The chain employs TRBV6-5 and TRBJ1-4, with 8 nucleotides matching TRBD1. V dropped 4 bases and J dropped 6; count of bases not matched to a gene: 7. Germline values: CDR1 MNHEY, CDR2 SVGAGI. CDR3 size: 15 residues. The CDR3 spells CASSSIGQGDEKLFF. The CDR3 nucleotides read TGTGCCAGCAGTTCAATCGGACAGGGAGATGAAAAACTGTTTTTT.

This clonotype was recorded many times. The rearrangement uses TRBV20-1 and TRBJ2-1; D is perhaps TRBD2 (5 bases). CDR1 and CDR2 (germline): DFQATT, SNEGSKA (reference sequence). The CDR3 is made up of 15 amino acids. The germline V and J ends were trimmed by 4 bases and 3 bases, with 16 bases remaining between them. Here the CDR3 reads CSATPPLGVYNEQFF. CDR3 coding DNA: TGCAGTGCTACCCCACCCCTCGGGGTCTACAATGAGCAGTTCTTC.

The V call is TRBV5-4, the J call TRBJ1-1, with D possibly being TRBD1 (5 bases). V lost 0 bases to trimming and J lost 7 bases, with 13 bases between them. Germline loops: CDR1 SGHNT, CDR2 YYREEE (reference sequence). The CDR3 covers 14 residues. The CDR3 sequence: CASSLGGREDEAFF. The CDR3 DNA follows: TGTGCCAGCAGCTTGGGAGGCAGGGAGGATGAAGCTTTCTTT.

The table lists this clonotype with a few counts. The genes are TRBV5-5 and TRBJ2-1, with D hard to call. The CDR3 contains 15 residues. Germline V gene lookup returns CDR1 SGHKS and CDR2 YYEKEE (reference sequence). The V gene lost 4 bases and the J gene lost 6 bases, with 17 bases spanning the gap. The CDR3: CASSLRTARGNEQFF. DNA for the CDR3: TGTGCCAGCAGCCTCCGGACGGCCCGTGGCAATGAGCAGTTCTTC.

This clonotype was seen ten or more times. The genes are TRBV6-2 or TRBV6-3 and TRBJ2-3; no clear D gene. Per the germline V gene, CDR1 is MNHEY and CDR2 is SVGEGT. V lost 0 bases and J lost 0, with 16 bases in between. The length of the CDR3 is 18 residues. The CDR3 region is CASSYSPSDISSTDTQYF. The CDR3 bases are TGTGCCAGCAGTTACTCGCCCTCCGATATATCTAGCACAGATACGCAGTATTTT.

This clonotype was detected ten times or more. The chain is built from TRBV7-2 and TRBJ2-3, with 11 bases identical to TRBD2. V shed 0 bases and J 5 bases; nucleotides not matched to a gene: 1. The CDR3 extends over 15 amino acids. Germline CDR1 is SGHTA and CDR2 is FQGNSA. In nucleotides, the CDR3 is TGTGCCAGCAGCTTAGCAGGACTAGCGGGAGATACGCAGTATTTT. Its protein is CASSLAGLAGDTQYF.

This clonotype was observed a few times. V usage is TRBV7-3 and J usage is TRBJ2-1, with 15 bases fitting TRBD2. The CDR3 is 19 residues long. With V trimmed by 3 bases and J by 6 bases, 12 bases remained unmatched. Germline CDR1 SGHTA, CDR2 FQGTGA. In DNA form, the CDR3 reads TGTGCCAGCAGCTTGCGCCCTGGACTAGCGGGGGGGCGGAGCAATGAGCAGTTCTTC. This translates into CASSLRPGLAGGRSNEQFF.

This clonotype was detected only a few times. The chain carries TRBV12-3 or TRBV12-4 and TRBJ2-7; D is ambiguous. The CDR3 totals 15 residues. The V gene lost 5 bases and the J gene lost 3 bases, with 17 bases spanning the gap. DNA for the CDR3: TGTGCCAGCAGTCAAGAGGTCCTCCCCGGCTACGAGCAGTACTTC. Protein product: CASSQEVLPGYEQYF.

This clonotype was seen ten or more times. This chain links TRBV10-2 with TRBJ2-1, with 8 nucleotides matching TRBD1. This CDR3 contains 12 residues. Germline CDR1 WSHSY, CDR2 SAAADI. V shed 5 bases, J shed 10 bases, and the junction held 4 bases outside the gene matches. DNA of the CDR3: TGCGCCAGCAGTAGACAGGGGCTGGAGCAGTTCTTC. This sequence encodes CASSRQGLEQFF.

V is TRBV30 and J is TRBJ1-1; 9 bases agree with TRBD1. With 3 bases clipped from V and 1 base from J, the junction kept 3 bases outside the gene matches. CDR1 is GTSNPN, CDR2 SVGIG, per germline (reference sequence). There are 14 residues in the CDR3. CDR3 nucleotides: TGTGCCTGGAGAATGGACAGGGGGAACACTGAAGCTTTCTTT. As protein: CAWRMDRGNTEAFF. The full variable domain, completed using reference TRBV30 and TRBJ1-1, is SQTIHQWPATLVQPVGSPLSLECTVEGTSNPNLYWYRQAAGRGLQLLFYSVGIGQISSEVPQNLSASRPQDRQFILSSKKLLLSDSGFYLCAWRMDRGNTEAFFGQGTRLTVV.

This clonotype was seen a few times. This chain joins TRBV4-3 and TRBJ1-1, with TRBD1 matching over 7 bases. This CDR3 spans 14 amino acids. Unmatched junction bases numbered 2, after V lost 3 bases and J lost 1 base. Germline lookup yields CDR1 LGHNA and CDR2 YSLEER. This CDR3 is CASSHQGENTEAFF. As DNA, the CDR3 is TGCGCCAGCAGCCATCAGGGGGAGAACACTGAAGCTTTCTTT.

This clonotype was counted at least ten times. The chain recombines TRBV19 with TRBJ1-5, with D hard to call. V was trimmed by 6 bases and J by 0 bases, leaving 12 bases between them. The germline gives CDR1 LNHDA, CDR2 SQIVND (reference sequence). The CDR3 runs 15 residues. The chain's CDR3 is CASRNIRDSNQPQHF. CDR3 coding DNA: TGTGCCAGTAGGAATATAAGGGATAGCAATCAGCCCCAGCATTTT.

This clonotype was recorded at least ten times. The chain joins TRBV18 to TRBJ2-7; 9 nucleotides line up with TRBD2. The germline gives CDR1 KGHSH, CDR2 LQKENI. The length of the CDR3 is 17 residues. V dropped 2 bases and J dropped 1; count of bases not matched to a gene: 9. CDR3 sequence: CASSPSLLAGPSYEQYF. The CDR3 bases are TGTGCCAGCTCACCAAGTCTCCTAGCGGGACCATCCTACGAGCAGTACTTC.

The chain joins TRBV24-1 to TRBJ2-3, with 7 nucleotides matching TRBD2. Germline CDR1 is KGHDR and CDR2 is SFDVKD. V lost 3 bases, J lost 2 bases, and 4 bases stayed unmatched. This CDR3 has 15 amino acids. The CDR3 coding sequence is TGTGCCACCAGTGATCTACTAGCGCCCACAGATACGCAGTATTTT. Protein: CATSDLLAPTDTQYF.

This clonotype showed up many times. The CDR3 DNA reads as TGTGCCAGCAGCCAACTAGCGGGAGTTTCAAATGAGCAGTTCTTC. It is translated as CASSQLAGVSNEQFF. The V gene is TRBV14, the J gene TRBJ2-1, with TRBD2 identical over 10 bases. The CDR3 has 15 residues. With V trimmed by 2 bases and J by 7 bases, 5 bases remained unmatched. Germline assignment: CDR1 SGHDN and CDR2 FVKESK.

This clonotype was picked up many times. The CDR3 DNA reads TGCGCCAGCAAAGGTGACGGCGAGCAGTACTTC. Its translation is CASKGDGEQYF. The V and J genes are TRBV5-1 and TRBJ2-7; D call uncertain. This CDR3 region has 11 residues. Germline lookup yields CDR1 SGHRS and CDR2 YFSETQ. The V end lost 6 bases, the J end lost 6 bases, and 10 bases lay between the germline ends.